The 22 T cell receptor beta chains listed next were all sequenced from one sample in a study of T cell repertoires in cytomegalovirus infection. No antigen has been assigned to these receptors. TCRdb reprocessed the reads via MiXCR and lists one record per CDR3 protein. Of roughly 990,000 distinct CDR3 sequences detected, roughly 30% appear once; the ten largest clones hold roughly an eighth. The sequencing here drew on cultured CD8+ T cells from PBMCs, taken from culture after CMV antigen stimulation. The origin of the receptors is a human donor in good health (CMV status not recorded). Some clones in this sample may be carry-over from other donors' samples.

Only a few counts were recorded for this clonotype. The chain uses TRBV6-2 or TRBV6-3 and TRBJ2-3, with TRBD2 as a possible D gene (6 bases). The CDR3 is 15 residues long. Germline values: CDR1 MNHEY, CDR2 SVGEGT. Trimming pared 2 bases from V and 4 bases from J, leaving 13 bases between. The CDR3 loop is CASSYRGSGADTQYF. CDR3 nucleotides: TGTGCCAGCAGTTACAGGGGTAGCGGAGCAGATACGCAGTATTTT.

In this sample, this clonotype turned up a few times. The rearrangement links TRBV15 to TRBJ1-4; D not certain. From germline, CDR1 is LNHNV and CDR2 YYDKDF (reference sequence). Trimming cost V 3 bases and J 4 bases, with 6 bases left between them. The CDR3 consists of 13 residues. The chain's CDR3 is CATSSRRNEKLFF. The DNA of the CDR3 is TGTGCCACCAGCAGCCGACGTAATGAAAAACTGTTTTTT.

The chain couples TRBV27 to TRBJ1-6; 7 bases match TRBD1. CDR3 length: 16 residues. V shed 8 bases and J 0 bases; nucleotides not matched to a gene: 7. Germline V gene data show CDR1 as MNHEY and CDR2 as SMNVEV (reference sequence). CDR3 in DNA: TGTGCCAGCTTTTCCAGGGGGAGCTCCTATAATTCACCCCTCCACTTT. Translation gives CASFSRGSSYNSPLHF.

For the CDR3, the DNA is TGCAGTGCTAGGACGGGACAGGGGGGAGGTCAGCCCCAGCATTTT. Its translation is CSARTGQGGGQPQHF. The genes are TRBV20-1 and TRBJ1-5; 11 positions agree with TRBD1. CDR1 is DFQATT, CDR2 SNEGSKA, per germline (reference sequence). The CDR3 spans 15 residues. V gave up 3 bases and J gave up 6 bases; unmatched junction bases: 7.

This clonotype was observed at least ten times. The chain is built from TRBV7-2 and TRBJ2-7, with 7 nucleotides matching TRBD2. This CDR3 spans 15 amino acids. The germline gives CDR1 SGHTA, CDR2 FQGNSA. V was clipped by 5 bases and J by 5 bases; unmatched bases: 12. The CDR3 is CASSQKPGGGHEQYF. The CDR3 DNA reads TGTGCCAGCAGCCAAAAACCCGGGGGAGGGCACGAGCAGTACTTC.

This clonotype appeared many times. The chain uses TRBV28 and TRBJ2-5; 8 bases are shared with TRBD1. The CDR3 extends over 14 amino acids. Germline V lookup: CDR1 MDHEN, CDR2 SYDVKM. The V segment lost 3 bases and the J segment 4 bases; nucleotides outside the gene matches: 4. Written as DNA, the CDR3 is TGTGCCAGCAGTTTCGACAGGGGTTTAGAGACCCAGTACTTC. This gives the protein CASSFDRGLETQYF.

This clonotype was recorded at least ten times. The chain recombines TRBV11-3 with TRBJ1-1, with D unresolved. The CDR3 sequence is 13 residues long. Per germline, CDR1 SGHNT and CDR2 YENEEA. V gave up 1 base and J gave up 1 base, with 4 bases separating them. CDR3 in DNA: TGTGCCAGCAGCTTAGTCAAGAACACTGAAGCTTTCTTT. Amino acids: CASSLVKNTEAFF. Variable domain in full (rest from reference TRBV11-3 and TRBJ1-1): EAGVVQSPRYKIIEKKQPVAFWCNPISGHNTLYWYLQNLGQGPELLIRYENEEAVDDSQLPKDRFSAERLKGVDSTLKIQPAELGDSAVYLCASSLVKNTEAFFGQGTRLTVV.

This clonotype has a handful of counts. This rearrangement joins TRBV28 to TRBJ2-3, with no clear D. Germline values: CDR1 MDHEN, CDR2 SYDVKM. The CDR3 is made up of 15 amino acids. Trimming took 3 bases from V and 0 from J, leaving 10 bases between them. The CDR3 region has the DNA TGTGCCAGCAGTTTCGAGCGATCTAGCACAGATACGCAGTATTTT. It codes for CASSFERSSTDTQYF.

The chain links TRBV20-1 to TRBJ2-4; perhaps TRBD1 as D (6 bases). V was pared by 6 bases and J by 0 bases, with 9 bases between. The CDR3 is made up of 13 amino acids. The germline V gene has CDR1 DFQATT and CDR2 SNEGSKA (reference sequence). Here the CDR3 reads CSARDIAKNIQYF. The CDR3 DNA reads TGCAGTGCAAGGGACATAGCCAAAAACATTCAGTACTTC.

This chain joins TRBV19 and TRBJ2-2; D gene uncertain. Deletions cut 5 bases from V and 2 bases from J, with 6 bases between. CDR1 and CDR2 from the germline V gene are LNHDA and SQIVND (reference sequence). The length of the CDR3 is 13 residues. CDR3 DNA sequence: TGTGCCAGTAGTGCCGACAACACCGGGGAGCTGTTTTTT. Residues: CASSADNTGELFF.

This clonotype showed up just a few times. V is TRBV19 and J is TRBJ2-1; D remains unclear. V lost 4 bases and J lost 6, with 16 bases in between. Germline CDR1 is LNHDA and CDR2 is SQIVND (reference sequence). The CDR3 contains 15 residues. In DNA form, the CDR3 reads TGTGCCAGTAGTACAGTGGAGAGCGCATTCAATGAGCAGTTCTTC. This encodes CASSTVESAFNEQFF.

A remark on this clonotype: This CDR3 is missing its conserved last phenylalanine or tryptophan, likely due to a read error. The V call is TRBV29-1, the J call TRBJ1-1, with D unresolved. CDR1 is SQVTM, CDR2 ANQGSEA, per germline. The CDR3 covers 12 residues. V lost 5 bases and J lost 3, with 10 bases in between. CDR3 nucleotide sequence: TGCAGCGTTAAACGGCGGTACACTGAAGCTTTCCTT. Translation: CSVKRRYTEAFL.

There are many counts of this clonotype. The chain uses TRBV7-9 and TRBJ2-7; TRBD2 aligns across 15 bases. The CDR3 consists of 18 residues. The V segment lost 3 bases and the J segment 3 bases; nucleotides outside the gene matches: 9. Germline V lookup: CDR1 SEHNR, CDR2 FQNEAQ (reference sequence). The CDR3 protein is CASSFSGTSGGTIYEQYF. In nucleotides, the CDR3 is TGTGCCAGCAGCTTTTCCGGGACTAGCGGGGGGACAATCTACGAGCAGTACTTC.

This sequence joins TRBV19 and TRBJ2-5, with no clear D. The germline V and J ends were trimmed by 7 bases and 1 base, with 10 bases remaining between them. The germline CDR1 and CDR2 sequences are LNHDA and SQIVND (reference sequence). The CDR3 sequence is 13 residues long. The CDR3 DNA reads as TGTGCCAGTACCGAATGGGGCCAAGAGACCCAGTACTTC. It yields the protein CASTEWGQETQYF.

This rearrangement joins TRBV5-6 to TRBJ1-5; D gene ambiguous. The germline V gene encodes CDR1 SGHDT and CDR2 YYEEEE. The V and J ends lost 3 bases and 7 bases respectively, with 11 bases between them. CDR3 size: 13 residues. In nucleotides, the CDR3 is TGTGCCAGCAGCTCGGGTGAGAGGCAGCCCCAGCATTTT. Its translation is CASSSGERQPQHF.

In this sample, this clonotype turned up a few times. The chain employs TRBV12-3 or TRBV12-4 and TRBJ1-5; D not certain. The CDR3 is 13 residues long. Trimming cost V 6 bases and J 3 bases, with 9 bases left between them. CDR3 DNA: TGTGCCAGCAGCGTAGGCCCCAATCAGCCCCAGCATTTT. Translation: CASSVGPNQPQHF.

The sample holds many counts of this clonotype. The CDR3 is CASSPRTSGHTGELFF. Written as DNA, the CDR3 is TGTGCCAGCAGCCCGCGGACTAGCGGCCACACCGGGGAGCTGTTTTTT. This chain uses TRBV7-2 with TRBJ2-2; 10 bases map to TRBD2. The CDR3 sequence is 16 residues long. Germline CDR1 is SGHTA and CDR2 is FQGNSA. J was trimmed by 3 bases and V by 5 bases; bases with no gene match: 6. Looking up the rest from reference TRBV7-2 and TRBJ2-2 gives the full variable domain: GAGVSQSPSNKVTEKGKDVELRCDPISGHTALYWYRQSLGQGLEFLIYFQGNSAPDKSGLPSDRFSAERTGGSVSTLTIQRTQQEDSAVYLCASSPRTSGHTGELFFGEGSRLTVL.

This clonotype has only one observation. CDR3 amino acids: CASSRRGLSAYEQYF. In DNA form, the CDR3 reads TGTGCCAGCAGCAGACGAGGACTTTCAGCCTACGAGCAGTACTTC. J is TRBJ2-7 and V is TRBV13; maybe TRBD2 (5 bases). CDR3 size: 15 residues. Looked up from germline, CDR1 is PRHDT and CDR2 is FYEKMQ (reference sequence). Between the trimmed V and J ends, which lost 5 bases and 2 bases, there was a span of 16 bases. The full variable domain, with the rest looked up from reference TRBV13 and TRBJ2-7, is AAGVIQSPRHLIKEKRETATLKCYPIPRHDTVYWYQQGPGQDPQFLISFYEKMQSDKGSIPDRFSAQQFSDYHSELNMSSLELGDSALYFCASSRRGLSAYEQYFGPGTRLTVT.

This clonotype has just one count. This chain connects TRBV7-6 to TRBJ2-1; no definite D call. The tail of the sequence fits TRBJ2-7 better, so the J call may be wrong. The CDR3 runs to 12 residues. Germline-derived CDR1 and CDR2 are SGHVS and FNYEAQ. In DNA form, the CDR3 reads TGTGCCAGCAGCCTGTATGGTGGTGAGCAGTACTTC. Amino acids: CASSLYGGEQYF.

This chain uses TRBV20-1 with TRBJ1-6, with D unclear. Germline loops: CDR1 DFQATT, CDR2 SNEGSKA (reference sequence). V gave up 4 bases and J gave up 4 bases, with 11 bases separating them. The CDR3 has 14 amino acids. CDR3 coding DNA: TGCAGTGCTAAACTTAGGGATTATAATTCACCCCTCCACTTT. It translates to CSAKLRDYNSPLHF.

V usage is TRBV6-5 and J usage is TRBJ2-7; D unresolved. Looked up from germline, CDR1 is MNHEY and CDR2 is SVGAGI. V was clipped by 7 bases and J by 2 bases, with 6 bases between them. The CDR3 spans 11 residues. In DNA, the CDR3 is TGTGCCAGCACTTCTGCCTACGAGCAGTACTTC. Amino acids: CASTSAYEQYF.

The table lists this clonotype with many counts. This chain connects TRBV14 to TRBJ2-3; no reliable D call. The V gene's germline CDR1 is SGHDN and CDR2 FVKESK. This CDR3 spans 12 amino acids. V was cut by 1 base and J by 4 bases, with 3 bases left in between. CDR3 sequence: CASSQGPDTQYF. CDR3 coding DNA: TGTGCCAGCAGCCAAGGCCCAGATACGCAGTATTTT.